The clone carrying this T cell receptor beta chain was seen repeatedly, ten times or more. As yet, its antigen is unknown. The sample originates from a study of shared clonotypes between healthy human individuals. Study observations and caveats: Clonotype sharing among the donors was expected to vary with sequencing depth.

Per germline, CDR1 MDHEN and CDR2 SYDVKM. Trimming took off 9 bases at V and 4 bases at J, with 16 bases between the two ends. This CDR3 contains 14 residues. Sequencing used immunoSEQ multiplex PCR; TCRdb keeps in-frame clones, though not all of them. The profile covers 450,000 to 600,000 clones, with roughly 78% appearing a single time and over 10% taken by the ten largest. Healthy adults negative for HIV, lacking recent acute infections or vaccinations, served as donors. Only Caucasian adults living in Nashville, Tennessee served as donors. Sequencing input: PBMCs. The chain combines TRBV28 with TRBJ2-1; D possibly matches TRBD1 or TRBD2 (5 bases each). This TCR was recovered from a middle-aged woman in good health. Some clones in this sample may be carry-over from other donors' samples. The chain's CDR3 is CASRPGQEYNEQFF. The DNA for the CDR3 is TGTGCCAGTCGACCGGGGCAGGAGTACAATGAGCAGTTCTTC.